This TCR beta chain was obtained from a study of identical twins. Study outcomes and limitations: Models predicted too little out-of-frame TCR alpha sharing in monozygotic twins. Out-of-frame alpha sequences shared by twins were enriched for low generation probability.

The CDR3 extends over 10 amino acids. Germline values: CDR1 MGHRA, CDR2 YSYEKL. Between the trimmed V and J ends, which lost 0 bases and 13 bases, there was a span of 6 bases. This clonotype was seen only a few times. What it binds is not known. TCRdb independently ran MiXCR on the 5' RACE reads; one entry per CDR3 protein. Here the sample spans 150,000 or so distinct CDR3 sequences, roughly 3.2% being singletons. This clonotype was obtained from a man between 18 and 35 years old in good health. The V call is TRBV4-1, the J call TRBJ2-5; D is uncertain. Sequences were obtained from memory T cells sorted from blood. CDR3 sequence (DNA): TGCGCCAGCAGCCAAGATCAGCTGTACTTC. As protein: CASSQDQLYF.